Listed below are T cell receptor beta chains from one sample, sequenced in a study of shared clonotypes between healthy human individuals. TCRdb keeps only in-frame clones here, not all; method: immunoSEQ multiplex PCR. This sample carries about 2 million clones, about 95% of them seen once, and the ten largest clones take more than 0.95%. Sequenced: naive CD8+ T cells sorted from blood. The receptor source for this set is a man aged 18 to 29 in good health. Each CDR3 is given without its conserved first and last residue. Part of the rows lack a size; the others show once, few, many or a class for expanded clones.

abundance | v_gene | CDR3aa
- | TRBV6-5 | ASRFDRVETQY
- | TRBV7-6 | ASSLGRWEDSNQPQH
- | TRBV5-1 | ASSLESSGINYEQY
once | TRBV27 | ASSLLLAEHRNEQF
- | TRBV27 | ASSELAGGPGTDTQY
- | TRBV20-1 | SGGGELF
- | TRBV28 | ASSRYLPENEQF
- | TRBV28 | ASSLEVEGTGKGYT
once | TRBV4-3 | ASSQTQGSINYGYT
once | TRBV5-1 | ASSLAMSDTQY
- | TRBV9 | ASSVAAGAGEQY
- | TRBV5-1 | ASSFTESYEQY